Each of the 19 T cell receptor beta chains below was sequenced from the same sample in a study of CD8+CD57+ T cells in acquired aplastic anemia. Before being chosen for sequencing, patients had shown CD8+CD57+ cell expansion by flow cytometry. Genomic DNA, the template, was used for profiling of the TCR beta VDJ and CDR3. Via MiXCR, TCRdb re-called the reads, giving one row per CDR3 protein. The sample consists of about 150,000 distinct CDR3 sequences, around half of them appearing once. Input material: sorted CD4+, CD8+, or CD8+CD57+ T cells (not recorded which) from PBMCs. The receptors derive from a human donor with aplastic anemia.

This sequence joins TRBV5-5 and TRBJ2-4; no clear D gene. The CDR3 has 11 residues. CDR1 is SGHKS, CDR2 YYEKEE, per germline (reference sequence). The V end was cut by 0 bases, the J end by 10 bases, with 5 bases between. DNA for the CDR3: TGTGCCAGCAGCTTGGAGGTAATTCAGTACTTC. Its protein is CASSLEVIQYF.

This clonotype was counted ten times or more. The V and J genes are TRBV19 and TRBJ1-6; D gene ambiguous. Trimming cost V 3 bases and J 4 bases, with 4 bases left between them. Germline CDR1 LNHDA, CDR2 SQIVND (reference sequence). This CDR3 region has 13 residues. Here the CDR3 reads CASSMGYNSPLHF. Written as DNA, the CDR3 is TGTGCCAGTAGTATGGGATATAATTCACCCCTCCACTTT.

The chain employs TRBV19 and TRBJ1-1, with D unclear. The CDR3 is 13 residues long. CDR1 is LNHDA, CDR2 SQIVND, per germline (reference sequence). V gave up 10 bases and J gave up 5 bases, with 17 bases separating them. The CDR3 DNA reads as TGTGCCACTCAGACGGGGTTCGAGACTGAAGCTTTCTTT. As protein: CATQTGFETEAFF.

CDR3 in amino acids: CSATHPTGSSLHF. The CDR3 region has the DNA TGCAGTGCCACCCACCCGACGGGCTCGTCCCTCCACTTT. The rearrangement uses TRBV20-1 and TRBJ1-6, with D unresolved. The V gene lost 6 bases and the J gene lost 14 bases, with 20 bases spanning the gap. Per germline, CDR1 DFQATT and CDR2 SNEGSKA (reference sequence). CDR3 length: 13 amino acids.

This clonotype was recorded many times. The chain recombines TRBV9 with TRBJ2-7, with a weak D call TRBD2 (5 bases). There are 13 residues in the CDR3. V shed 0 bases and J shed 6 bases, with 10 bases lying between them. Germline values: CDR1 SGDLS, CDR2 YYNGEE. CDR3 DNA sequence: TGTGCCAGCAGCGTAGACCCGGGGTCCGAGCAGTACTTC. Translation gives CASSVDPGSEQYF.

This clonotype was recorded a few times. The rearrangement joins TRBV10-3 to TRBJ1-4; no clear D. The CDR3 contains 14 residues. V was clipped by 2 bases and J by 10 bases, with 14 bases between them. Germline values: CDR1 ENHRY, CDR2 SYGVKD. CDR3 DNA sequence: TGTGCCATCAGTGAGATGCCAGGTAACGGAAAACTGTTTTTT. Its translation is CAISEMPGNGKLFF.

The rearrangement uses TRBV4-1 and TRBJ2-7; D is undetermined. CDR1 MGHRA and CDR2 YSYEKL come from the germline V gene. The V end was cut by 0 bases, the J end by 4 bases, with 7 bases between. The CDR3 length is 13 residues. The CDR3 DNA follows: TGCGCCAGCAGCCAAGAGCAGGCGTACGAGCAGTACTTC. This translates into CASSQEQAYEQYF.

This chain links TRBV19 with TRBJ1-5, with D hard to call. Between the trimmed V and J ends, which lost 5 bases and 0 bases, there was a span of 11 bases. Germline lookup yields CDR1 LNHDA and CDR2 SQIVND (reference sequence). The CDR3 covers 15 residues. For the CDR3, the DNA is TGTGCCAGTAGTCCGGTAGTCAATAGCAATCAGCCCCAGCATTTT. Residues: CASSPVVNSNQPQHF.

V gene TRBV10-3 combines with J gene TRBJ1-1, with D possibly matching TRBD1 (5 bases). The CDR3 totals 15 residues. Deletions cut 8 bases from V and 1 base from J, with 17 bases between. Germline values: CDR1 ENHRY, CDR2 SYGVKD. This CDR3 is CAIWDPLTGNTEAFF. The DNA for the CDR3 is TGTGCCATCTGGGACCCCTTAACGGGGAACACTGAAGCTTTCTTT.

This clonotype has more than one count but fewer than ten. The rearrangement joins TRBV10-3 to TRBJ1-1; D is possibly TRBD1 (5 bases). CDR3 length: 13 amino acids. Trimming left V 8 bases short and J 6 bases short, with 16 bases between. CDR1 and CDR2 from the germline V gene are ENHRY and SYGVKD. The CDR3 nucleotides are TGTGCCATCCTCGGACAAGCGGGCGCTGAAGCTTTCTTT. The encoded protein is CAILGQAGAEAFF.

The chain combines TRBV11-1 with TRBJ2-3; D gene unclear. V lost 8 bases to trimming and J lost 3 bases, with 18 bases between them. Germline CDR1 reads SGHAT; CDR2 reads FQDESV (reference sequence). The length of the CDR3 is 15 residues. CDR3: CASLSDGPLTDTQYF. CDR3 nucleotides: TGTGCCAGCCTTTCGGACGGTCCCTTGACAGATACGCAGTATTTT.

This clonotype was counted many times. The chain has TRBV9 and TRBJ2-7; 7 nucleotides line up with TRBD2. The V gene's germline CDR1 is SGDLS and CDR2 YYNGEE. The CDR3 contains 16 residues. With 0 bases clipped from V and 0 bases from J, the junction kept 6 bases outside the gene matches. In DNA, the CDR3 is TGTGCCAGCAGCGTAGGGCCTAGCGGCGCCTCCTACGAGCAGTACTTC. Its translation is CASSVGPSGASYEQYF.

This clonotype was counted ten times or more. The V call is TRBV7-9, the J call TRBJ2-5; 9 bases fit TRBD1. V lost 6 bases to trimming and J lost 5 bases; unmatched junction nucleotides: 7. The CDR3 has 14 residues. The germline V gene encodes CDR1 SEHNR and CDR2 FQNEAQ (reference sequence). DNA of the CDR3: TGTGCCAGCAGACAGACAGGGGGGAGGGAGACCCAGTACTTC. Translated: CASRQTGGRETQYF.

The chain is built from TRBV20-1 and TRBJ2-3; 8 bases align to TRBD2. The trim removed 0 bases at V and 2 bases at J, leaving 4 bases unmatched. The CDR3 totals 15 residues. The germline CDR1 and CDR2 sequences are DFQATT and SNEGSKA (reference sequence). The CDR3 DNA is TGCAGTGCTAGAGAACCGCGGGGGGCCACAGATACGCAGTATTTT. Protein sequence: CSAREPRGATDTQYF.

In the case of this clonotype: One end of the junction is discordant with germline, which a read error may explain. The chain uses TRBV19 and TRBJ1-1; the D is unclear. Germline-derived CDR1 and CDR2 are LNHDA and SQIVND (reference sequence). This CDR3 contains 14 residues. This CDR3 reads CASSVAGSNTEAFF. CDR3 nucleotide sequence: TGTGCCAGTAGCGTGGCGGGGTCGAACACCGAAGCTTTCTTT.

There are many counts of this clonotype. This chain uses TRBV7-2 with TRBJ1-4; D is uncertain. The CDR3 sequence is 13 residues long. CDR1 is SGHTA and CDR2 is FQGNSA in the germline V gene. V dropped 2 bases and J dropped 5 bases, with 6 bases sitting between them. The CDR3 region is CASSLFGNEKLFF. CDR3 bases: TGTGCCAGCAGCTTATTCGGGAATGAAAAACTGTTTTTT. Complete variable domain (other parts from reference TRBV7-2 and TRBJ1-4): GAGVSQSPSNKVTEKGKDVELRCDPISGHTALYWYRQSLGQGLEFLIYFQGNSAPDKSGLPSDRFSAERTGGSVSTLTIQRTQQEDSAVYLCASSLFGNEKLFFGSGTQLSVL.

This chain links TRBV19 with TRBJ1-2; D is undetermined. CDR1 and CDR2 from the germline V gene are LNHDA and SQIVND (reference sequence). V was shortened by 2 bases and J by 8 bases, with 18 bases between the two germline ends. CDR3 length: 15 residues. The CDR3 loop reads CASSISTDAPGGYTF. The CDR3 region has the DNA TGTGCCAGTAGTATATCTACGGACGCTCCAGGAGGCTACACCTTC.

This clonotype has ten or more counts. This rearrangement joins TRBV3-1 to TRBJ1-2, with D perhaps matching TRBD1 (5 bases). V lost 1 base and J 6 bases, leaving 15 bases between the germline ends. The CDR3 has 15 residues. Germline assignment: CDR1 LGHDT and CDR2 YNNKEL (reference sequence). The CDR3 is CASSQGSWGEHGYTF. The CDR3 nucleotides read TGTGCCAGCAGCCAAGGTAGTTGGGGGGAGCATGGCTACACCTTC. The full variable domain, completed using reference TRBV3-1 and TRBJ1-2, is DTAVSQTPKYLVTQMGNDKSIKCEQNLGHDTMYWYKQDSKKFLKIMFSYNNKELIINETVPNRFSPKSPDKAHLNLHINSLELGDSAVYFCASSQGSWGEHGYTFGSGTRLTVV.

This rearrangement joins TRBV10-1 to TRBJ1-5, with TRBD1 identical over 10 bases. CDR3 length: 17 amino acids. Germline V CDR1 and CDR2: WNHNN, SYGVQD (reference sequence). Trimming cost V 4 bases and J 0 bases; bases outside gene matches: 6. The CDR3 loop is CASSASGQGLSNQPQHF. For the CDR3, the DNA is TGCGCCAGCAGTGCGTCGGGACAGGGGCTTAGCAATCAGCCCCAGCATTTT.